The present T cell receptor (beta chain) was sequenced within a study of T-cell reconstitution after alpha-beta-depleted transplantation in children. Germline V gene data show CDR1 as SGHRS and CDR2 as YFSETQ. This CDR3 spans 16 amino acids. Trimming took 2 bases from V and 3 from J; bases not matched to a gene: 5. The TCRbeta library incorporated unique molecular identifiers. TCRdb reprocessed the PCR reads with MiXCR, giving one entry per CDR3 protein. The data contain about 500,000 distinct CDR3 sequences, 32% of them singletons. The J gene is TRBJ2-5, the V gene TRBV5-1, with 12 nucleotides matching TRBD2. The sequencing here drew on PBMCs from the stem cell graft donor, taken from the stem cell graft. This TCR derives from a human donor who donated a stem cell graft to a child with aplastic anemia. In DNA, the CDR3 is TGCGCCAGCAGCTTTGGACTAGCGGGGACCAAAGAGACCCAGTACTTC. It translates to CASSFGLAGTKETQYF.